What follows is one TCR beta chain and its context. The sample is drawn from a study of blood T cell repertoires in COVID-19. Study-wide context: COVID-19 samples collected from the United States, Italy and Spain covered acute and convalescent phases.

Authors' analysis steps: Reference gene primer amplification gave nucleated cell count estimates. The repertoire was sequenced with immunoSEQ multiplex PCR; TCRdb's copy has only in-frame clones and lacks some. V and J calls and clone size are as listed in that table; D and trimming were resolved from the DNA. The repertoire has under 200,000 clones, roughly 77% of them found once; the top ten carry approximately 6%. Patients from Seattle were sampled longitudinally, starting during active infection. Trimming pared 1 base from V and 8 bases from J, leaving 6 bases between. In germline, CDR1 is SGHTA, CDR2 FQGNSA. The CDR3 totals 12 residues.

Material: peripheral blood. The chain couples TRBV7-2 to TRBJ1-5; unclear D gene. The receptor was derived from a woman in her 40s with COVID-19, enrolled during active disease. The DNA of the CDR3 is TGTGCCAGCAGCTTAGATCGGGAGCCCCAGCATTTT. It yields the protein CASSLDREPQHF.